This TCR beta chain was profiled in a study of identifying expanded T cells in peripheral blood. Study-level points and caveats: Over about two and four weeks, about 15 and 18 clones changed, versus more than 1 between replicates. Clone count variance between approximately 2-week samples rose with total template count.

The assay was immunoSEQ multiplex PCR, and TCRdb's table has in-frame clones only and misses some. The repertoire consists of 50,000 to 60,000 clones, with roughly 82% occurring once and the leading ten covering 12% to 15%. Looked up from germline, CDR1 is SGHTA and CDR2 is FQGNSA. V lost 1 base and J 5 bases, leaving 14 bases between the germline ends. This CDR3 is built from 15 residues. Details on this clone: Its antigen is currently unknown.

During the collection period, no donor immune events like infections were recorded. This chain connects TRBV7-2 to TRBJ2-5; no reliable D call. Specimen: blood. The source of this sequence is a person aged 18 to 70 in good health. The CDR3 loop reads CASSLGYPPWETQYF. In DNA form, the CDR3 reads TGTGCCAGCAGCTTAGGGTACCCACCCTGGGAGACCCAGTACTTC. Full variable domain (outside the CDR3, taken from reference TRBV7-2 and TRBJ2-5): GAGVSQSPSNKVTEKGKDVELRCDPISGHTALYWYRQSLGQGLEFLIYFQGNSAPDKSGLPSDRFSAERTGGSVSTLTIQRTQQEDSAVYLCASSLGYPPWETQYFGPGTRLLVL.